Many counts were recorded for the clone carrying this T cell receptor (beta chain). Its specificity is unknown. Read data end 3 residues before the CDR3 end; the end is taken from the germline J gene. This CDR3 is 13 amino acids long. V was pared by 3 bases and J by 5 bases, with 10 bases between. Looked up from germline, CDR1 is SEHNR and CDR2 is FQNEAQ (reference sequence). Generated by immunoSEQ multiplex PCR, the TCRdb table keeps only in-frame clones and is missing some. Observed in the sample are about 35,000 clones, none of them singletons. CVID subjects were neither ill nor on immunomodulatory or immunosuppressive medication at sampling. This sample was taken from a study of T cell clonality in common variable immunodeficiency. Study-level results: CVID subjects shared fewer TCRbeta clones than healthy controls did. Authors noted CVID clonality's cause needs subpopulation repertoire sequencing. In common variable immunodeficiency, TCR beta chains reportedly carried fewer deletions and N-nucleotide insertions. Patient heterogeneity in the CVID cohort limited correlations between repertoire features and clinical complications.

The chain employs TRBV7-9 and TRBJ2-5; tentatively, D is TRBD1 (5 bases). Sequencing was carried out using peripheral blood mononuclear cells. This TCR derives from a human donor with common variable immunodeficiency. The CDR3 loop is CASSFQGLETQYF. The sequenced CDR3 bases are TGTGCCAGCAGCTTTCAGGGATTGGAGACC. Variable domain in full (rest from reference TRBV7-9 and TRBJ2-5): DTGVSQNPRHKITKRGQNVTFRCDPISEHNRLYWYRQTLGQGPEFLTYFQNEAQLEKSRLLSDRFSAERPKGSFSTLEIQRTEQGDSAMYLCASSFQGLETQYFGPGTRLLVL.